One and the same sample provided the 14 T cell receptor beta chains below, sequenced in a study of cytomegalovirus exposure and HLA in healthy donors. PCR used 60 Vbeta primers and 13 Jbeta primers. Sequencing was performed with immunoSEQ multiplex PCR; in TCRdb, only in-frame clones are kept and a portion is missing. The sample comprises roughly 99,000 clones, less than 85% of which are singletons, and approximately 1.8% rests with the top ten. The specimen was PBMCs. All receptors come from a male donor in good health and CMV-seronegative.

This clone was seen a few times. This chain connects TRBV6-6 to TRBJ2-7; D gene uncertain. V shed 2 bases and J shed 6 bases, with 11 bases lying between them. The CDR3 has 13 amino acids. The germline V gene encodes CDR1 MNHNY and CDR2 SVGAGI (reference sequence). The CDR3 DNA follows: TGTGCCAGCAGTTACCCCGTTAAAGCCGAGCAGTACTTC. Translating gives CASSYPVKAEQYF.

The chain uses TRBV18 and TRBJ2-3; D possibly corresponds to TRBD1 (5 bases). Germline V lookup: CDR1 KGHSH, CDR2 LQKENI. The CDR3 has 15 residues. V was pared by 2 bases and J by 5 bases, with 14 bases between. DNA for the CDR3: TGTGCCAGCTCACCAAGGGAAGGGGTTATAGATACGCAGTATTTT. Its protein product is CASSPREGVIDTQYF. Filled out from reference TRBV18 and TRBJ2-3, the complete variable domain reads NAGVMQNPRHLVRRRGQEARLRCSPMKGHSHVYWYRQLPEEGLKFMVYLQKENIIDESGMPKERFSAEFPKEGPSILRIQQVVRGDSAAYFCASSPREGVIDTQYFGPGTRLTVL.

V gene TRBV6-1 combines with J gene TRBJ1-2, with 7 bases matching TRBD1. This CDR3 spans 18 amino acids. J lost 4 bases, V lost 2 bases, and 16 bases had no gene match. Germline CDR1 is MNHNS and CDR2 is SASEGT. CDR3 region: CASSEWVVSGGVGYGYTF. The CDR3 coding sequence is TGTGCCAGCAGTGAATGGGTGGTATCAGGGGGAGTCGGCTATGGCTACACCTTC.

The chain combines TRBV7-2 with TRBJ2-1; TRBD2 matches 8 bases. The CDR3 extends over 17 amino acids. J was trimmed by 0 bases and V by 5 bases; bases with no gene match: 9. CDR1 SGHTA and CDR2 FQGNSA come from the germline V gene. CDR3 sequence: CASSGSKSGSSYNEQFF. DNA of the CDR3: TGTGCCAGCAGCGGAAGTAAAAGCGGGAGCTCCTACAATGAGCAGTTCTTC.

J is TRBJ2-3 and V is TRBV5-4; possible D gene TRBD1, 6 bases. V lost 5 bases and J 0 bases, leaving 19 bases between the germline ends. Per germline, CDR1 SGHNT and CDR2 YYREEE (reference sequence). CDR3 length equals 17 residues. DNA for the CDR3: TGTGCCAGCAGGCGTGTGGGACATATGACTAGCACAGATACGCAGTATTTT. Its translation: CASRRVGHMTSTDTQYF.

CDR3 region: CASSQRANGLAGGQYF. The CDR3 nucleotides are TGTGCCAGCAGCCAAAGGGCGAATGGACTAGCGGGAGGACAGTACTTC. The chain couples TRBV11-1 to TRBJ2-5; the match to TRBD2 covers 14 bases. After removal of 5 bases from V and 11 bases from J, the junction contained 13 bases not matched to a gene. The germline V gene encodes CDR1 SGHAT and CDR2 FQDESV (reference sequence). The CDR3 extends over 16 amino acids.

The CDR3 sequence: CASSLDGTSGTNEQYF. CDR3 nucleotides: TGTGCCAGCAGTTTAGATGGGACTAGCGGGACGAACGAGCAGTACTTC. This chain uses TRBV27 with TRBJ2-7, with 13 bases aligning to TRBD2. The CDR3 is 16 residues long. After removal of 2 bases from V and 5 bases from J, the junction contained 6 bases not matched to a gene. Germline V gene data show CDR1 as MNHEY and CDR2 as SMNVEV (reference sequence).

This clone showed up just a few times. The chain couples TRBV19 to TRBJ2-6; 8 nucleotides match TRBD1. The V gene end was trimmed by 3 bases and the J gene end by 1 base; junction bases not matched to a gene: 5. Germline V CDR1 and CDR2: LNHDA, SQIVND (reference sequence). There are 17 residues in the CDR3. This CDR3 is CASSIRTGRSGANVLTF. CDR3 nucleotide sequence: TGTGCCAGTAGTATCAGGACAGGGCGATCTGGGGCCAACGTCCTGACTTTC.

A note on this clone: Its ends do not fully match the called genes, so a read error is possible. V is TRBV5-1 and J is TRBJ2-3; D uncertain. The CDR3 extends over 14 amino acids. Germline CDR1 is SGHRS and CDR2 is YFSETQ. The CDR3 reads CASRLDRRTDTQYF. For the CDR3, the DNA is TGCGCCAGCAGATTGGATCGCAGGACAGATACGCAGTATTTT.

The genes are TRBV6-5 and TRBJ2-7; the match to TRBD1 covers 8 bases. The J segment lost 0 bases and the V segment lost 5 bases, leaving 6 bases of the junction unmatched. The CDR3 covers 15 residues. CDR1 is MNHEY, CDR2 SVGAGI, per germline. For the CDR3, the DNA is TGTGCCAGCAGTCTCACAGGGGGTCGCTCCTACGAGCAGTACTTC. Its protein product is CASSLTGGRSYEQYF.

The CDR3 reads CASSLGHWNTEAFF. CDR3 bases: TGTGCCAGCAGTCTAGGACACTGGAACACTGAAGCTTTCTTT. J is TRBJ1-1 and V is TRBV27; weak D call: TRBD1 (5 bases). Germline assignment: CDR1 MNHEY and CDR2 SMNVEV (reference sequence). V shed 5 bases and J shed 1 base, with 11 bases lying between them. This CDR3 comprises 14 residues.

The chain carries TRBV6-5 and TRBJ2-7; tentatively, D is TRBD2 (6 bases). Germline-derived CDR1 and CDR2 are MNHEY and SVGAGI. The V end lost 6 bases, the J end lost 2 bases, and 14 bases lay between the germline ends. The CDR3 runs 14 residues. The CDR3 spells CASRELGGTYEQYF. CDR3 DNA: TGTGCCAGCAGGGAGCTCGGGGGAACCTACGAGCAGTACTTC.

V gene TRBV28 combines with J gene TRBJ2-2; possible D gene TRBD1, 5 bases. Germline lookup yields CDR1 MDHEN and CDR2 SYDVKM. This CDR3 comprises 15 residues. V was clipped by 5 bases and J by 2 bases, with 12 bases between them. As DNA, the CDR3 is TGTGCCAGCAGTCTCCAGGGCTTAAACACCGGGGAGCTGTTTTTT. Its translation: CASSLQGLNTGELFF.

This clone was seen just once. The chain recombines TRBV5-4 with TRBJ2-5, with D possibly matching TRBD2 (6 bases). Trimming pared 5 bases from V and 4 bases from J, leaving 15 bases between. The V gene's germline CDR1 is SGHNT and CDR2 YYREEE (reference sequence). The CDR3 covers 14 residues. This CDR3 reads CASRRLVSPETQYF. The CDR3 DNA sequence: TGTGCCAGCAGAAGACTAGTCAGTCCAGAGACCCAGTACTTC.